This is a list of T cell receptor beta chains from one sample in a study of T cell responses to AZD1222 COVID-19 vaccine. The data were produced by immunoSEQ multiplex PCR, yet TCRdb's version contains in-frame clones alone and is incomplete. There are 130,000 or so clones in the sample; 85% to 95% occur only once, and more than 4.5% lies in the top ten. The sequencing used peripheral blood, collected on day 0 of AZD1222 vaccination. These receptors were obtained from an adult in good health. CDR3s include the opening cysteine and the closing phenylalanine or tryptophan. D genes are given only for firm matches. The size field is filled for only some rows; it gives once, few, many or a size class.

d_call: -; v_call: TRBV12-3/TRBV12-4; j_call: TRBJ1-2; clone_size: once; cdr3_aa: CASSRRGNYGYTF; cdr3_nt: TGTGCCAGCAGTAGAAGGGGGAACTATGGCTACACCTTC
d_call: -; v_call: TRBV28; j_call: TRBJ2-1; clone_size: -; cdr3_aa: CASSFGGRPDEQFF; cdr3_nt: TGTGCCAGCAGTTTTGGTGGGAGACCCGATGAGCAGTTCTTC
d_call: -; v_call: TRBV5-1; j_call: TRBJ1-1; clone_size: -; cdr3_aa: CASSSPSRATEAFF; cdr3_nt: TGCGCCAGCAGCTCCCCTTCGAGGGCCACTGAAGCTTTCTTT
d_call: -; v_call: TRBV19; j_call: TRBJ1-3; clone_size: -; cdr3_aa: CASSIPLRGNTIYF; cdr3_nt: TGTGCCAGTAGCATACCGTTAAGAGGAAACACCATATATTTT
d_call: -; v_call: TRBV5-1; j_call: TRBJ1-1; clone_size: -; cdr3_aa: CASSYAGSQGNTEAFF; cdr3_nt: TGCGCCAGCAGCTATGCAGGCTCACAAGGAAACACTGAAGCTTTCTTT
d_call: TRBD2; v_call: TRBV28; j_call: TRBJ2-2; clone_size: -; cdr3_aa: CASTAGGNTGELFF; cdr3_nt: TGTGCCAGCACAGCGGGAGGGAACACCGGGGAGCTGTTTTTT
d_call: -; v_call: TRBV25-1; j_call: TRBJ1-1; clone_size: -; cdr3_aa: CASSETPSSNTEAFF; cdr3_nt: TGTGCCAGCAGTGAAACTCCCAGCTCGAACACTGAAGCTTTCTTT
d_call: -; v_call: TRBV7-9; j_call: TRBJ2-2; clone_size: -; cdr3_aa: CASSPTTGSGELFF; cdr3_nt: TGTGCCAGCAGCCCCACCACAGGGTCCGGGGAGCTGTTTTTT
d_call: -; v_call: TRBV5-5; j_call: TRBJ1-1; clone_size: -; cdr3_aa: CASSWTDKNTEAFF; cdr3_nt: TGTGCCAGCAGTTGGACAGATAAGAACACTGAAGCTTTCTTT
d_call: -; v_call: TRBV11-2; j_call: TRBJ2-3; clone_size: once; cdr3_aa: CASSLDRGPKDTQYF; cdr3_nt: TGTGCCAGCAGCTTAGATCGGGGCCCTAAGGATACGCAGTATTTT
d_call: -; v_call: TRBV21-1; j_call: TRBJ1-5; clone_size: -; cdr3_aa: CASSMQGRQPQHF; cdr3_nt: TGTGCCAGCAGCATGCAGGGCCGGCAGCCCCAGCATTTT
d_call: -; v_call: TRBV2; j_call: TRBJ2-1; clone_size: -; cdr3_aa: CASTDSPHEQFF; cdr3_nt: TGTGCCAGCACCGATAGCCCCCATGAGCAGTTCTTC
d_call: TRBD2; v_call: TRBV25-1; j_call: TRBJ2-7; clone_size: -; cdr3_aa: CASSTTTSFYEQYF; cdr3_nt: TGTGCCAGCAGTACCACGACTAGCTTCTACGAGCAGTACTTC
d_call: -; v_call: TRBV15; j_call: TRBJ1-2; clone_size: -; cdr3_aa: CATSRADRPSYGYTF; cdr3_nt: TGTGCCACCAGCAGAGCCGACAGGCCTTCGTATGGCTACACCTTC
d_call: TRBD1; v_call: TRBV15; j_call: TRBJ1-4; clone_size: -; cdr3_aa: CATSRGGTGSEKLFF; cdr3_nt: TGTGCCACCAGCAGAGGGGGGACAGGGAGTGAAAAACTGTTTTTT
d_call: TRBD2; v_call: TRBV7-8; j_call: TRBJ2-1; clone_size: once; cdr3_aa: CASSSSSGSNWDEQFF; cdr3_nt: TGTGCCAGCAGCTCATCTAGCGGGAGTAATTGGGATGAGCAGTTCTTC
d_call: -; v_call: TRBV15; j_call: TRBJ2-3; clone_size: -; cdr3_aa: CATSRERGWGTDTQYF; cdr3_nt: TGTGCCACCAGCAGAGAGAGGGGTTGGGGGACAGATACGCAGTATTTT
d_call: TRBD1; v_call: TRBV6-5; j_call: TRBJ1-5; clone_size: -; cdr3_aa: CASSYAGGSQPQHF; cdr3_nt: TGTGCCAGCAGTTACGCAGGGGGCAGTCAGCCCCAGCATTTT
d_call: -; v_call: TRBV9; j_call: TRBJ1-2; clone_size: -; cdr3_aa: CASGGANYGYTF; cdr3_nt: TGTGCCAGCGGTGGAGCTAACTATGGCTACACCTTC
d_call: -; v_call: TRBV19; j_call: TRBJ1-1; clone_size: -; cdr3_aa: CASSIGERKAFF; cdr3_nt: TGTGCCAGTAGTATCGGGGAGAGGAAAGCTTTCTTT
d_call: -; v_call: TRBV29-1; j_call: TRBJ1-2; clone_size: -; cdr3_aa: CSVEASVNYGYTF; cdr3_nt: TGCAGCGTTGAGGCGTCGGTTAACTATGGCTACACCTTC
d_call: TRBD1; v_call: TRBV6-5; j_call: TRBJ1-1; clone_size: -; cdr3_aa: CASSYLGQGRAFF; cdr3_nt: TGTGCCAGCAGTTATTTGGGACAGGGCCGTGCTTTCTTT
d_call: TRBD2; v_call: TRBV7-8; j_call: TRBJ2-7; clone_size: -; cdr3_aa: CASRRLAESYEQYF; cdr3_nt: TGTGCCAGCAGGCGACTAGCGGAGTCCTACGAGCAGTACTTC
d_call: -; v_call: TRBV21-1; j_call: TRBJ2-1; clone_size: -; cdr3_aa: CASSKELAGGPYEQFF; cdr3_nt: TGTGCCAGCAGCAAAGAACTAGCGGGAGGGCCCTATGAGCAGTTCTTC
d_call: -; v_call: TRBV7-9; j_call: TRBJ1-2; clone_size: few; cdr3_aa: CASSLAWSTDYGYTF; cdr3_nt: TGTGCCAGCAGCTTAGCCTGGTCGACTGATTATGGCTACACCTTC
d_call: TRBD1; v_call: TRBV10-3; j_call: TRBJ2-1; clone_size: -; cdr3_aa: CAISETRQGYEQFF; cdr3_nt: TGTGCCATCAGTGAGACGAGACAGGGCTACGAGCAGTTCTTC
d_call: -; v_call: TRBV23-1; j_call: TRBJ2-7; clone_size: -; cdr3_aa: CASRCQETYEQYF; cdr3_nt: TGCGCCAGCAGATGTCAGGAAACTTACGAGCAGTACTTC
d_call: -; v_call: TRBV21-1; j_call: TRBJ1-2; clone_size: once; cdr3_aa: CASRSGTGNYGYTF; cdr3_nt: TGTGCCAGCAGGTCCGGGACAGGGAACTATGGCTACACCTTC
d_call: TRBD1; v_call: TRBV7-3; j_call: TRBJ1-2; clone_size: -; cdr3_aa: CASSLTTQGDYGYTF; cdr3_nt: TGTGCCAGCAGCTTAACGACACAGGGGGACTATGGCTACACCTTC
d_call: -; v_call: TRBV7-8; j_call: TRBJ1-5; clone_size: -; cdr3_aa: CASSLNSPRSNQPQHF; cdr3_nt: TGTGCCAGCAGCTTAAACTCCCCAAGATCCAATCAGCCCCAGCATTTT
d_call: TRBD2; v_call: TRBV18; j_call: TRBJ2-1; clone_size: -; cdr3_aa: CASSVAGGGYNEQFF; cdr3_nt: TGTGCCAGCTCGGTAGCGGGAGGCGGCTACAATGAGCAGTTCTTC
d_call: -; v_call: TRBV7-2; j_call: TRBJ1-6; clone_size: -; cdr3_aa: CASSLGGDRRSPLHF; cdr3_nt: TGTGCCAGCAGCTTAGGGGGGGACCGACGTTCGCCCCTCCACTTT
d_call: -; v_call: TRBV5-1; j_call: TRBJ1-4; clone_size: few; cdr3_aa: CASSRQQGTNEKLFF; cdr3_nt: TGCGCCAGCAGCCGCCAACAGGGAACTAATGAAAAACTGTTTTTT
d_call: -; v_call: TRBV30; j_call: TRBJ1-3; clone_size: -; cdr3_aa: CAWSVVGNTIYF; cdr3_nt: TGTGCCTGGAGTGTCGTTGGAAACACCATATATTTT
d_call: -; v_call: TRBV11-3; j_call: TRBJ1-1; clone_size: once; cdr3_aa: CASSFGYNTEAFF; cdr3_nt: TGTGCCAGCAGCTTTGGTTATAACACTGAAGCTTTCTTT
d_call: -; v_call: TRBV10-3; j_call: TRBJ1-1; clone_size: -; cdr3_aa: CAISESKAASQAFF; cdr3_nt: TGTGCCATCAGTGAGAGCAAGGCGGCTTCTCAAGCTTTCTTT
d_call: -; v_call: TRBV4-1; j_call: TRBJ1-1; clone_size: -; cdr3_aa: CASSHLTGTLNTEAFF; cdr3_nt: TGCGCCAGCAGCCACCTTACCGGGACGTTGAACACTGAAGCTTTCTTT
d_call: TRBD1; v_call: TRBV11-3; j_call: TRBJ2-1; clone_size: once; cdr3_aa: CASSLTGPNEQFF; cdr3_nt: TGTGCCAGCAGCTTGACAGGGCCCAATGAGCAGTTCTTC
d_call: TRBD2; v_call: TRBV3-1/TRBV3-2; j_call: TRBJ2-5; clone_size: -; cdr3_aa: CASSQALGTSGESVAQYF; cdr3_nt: TGTGCCAGCAGCCAAGCCCTCGGGACTAGCGGGGAATCCGTGGCCCAGTACTTC
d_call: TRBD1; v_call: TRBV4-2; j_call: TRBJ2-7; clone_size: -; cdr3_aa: CASSQEGQGSYEQYF; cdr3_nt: TGTGCCAGCAGCCAAGAGGGACAGGGATCGTACGAGCAGTACTTC
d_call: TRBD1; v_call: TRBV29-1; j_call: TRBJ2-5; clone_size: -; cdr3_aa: CSVGETGAQETQYF; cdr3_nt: TGCAGCGTTGGGGAAACAGGGGCCCAAGAGACCCAGTACTTC
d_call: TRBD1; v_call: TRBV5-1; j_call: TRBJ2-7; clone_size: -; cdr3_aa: CASSFTGGEGDEQYF; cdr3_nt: TGCGCCAGCAGTTTCACAGGGGGTGAGGGCGACGAGCAGTACTTC
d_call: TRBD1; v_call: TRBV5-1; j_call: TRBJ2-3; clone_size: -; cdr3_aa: CASSSRVRQGTDTQYF; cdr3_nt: TGCGCCAGCAGCTCCCGGGTCCGACAGGGTACAGATACGCAGTATTTT
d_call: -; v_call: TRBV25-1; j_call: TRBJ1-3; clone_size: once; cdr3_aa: CASMRGTGNTIYF; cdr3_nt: TGTGCCAGCATGAGGGGTACTGGAAACACCATATATTTT
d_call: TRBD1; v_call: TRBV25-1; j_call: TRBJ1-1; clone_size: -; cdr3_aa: CASSPPLGTGGSEAFF; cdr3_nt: TGTGCCAGCAGTCCCCCTCTTGGGACAGGGGGGTCTGAAGCTTTCTTT
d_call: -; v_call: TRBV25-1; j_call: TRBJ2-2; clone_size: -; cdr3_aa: CASSIGGTSSGELFF; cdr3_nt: TGTGCCAGCAGCATAGGGGGGACATCGTCCGGGGAGCTGTTTTTT
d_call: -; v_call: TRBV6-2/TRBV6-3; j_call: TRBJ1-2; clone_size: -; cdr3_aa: CASSYGTGTANYGYTF; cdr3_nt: TGTGCCAGCAGTTACGGCACCGGGACGGCGAACTATGGCTACACCTTC
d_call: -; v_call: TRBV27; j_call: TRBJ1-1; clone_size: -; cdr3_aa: CASSLSVGRIGTEAFF; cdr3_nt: TGTGCCAGCAGTTTATCGGTCGGTAGGATCGGCACTGAAGCTTTCTTT
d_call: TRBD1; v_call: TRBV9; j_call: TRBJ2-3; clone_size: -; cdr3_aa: CASSVPLVGTGAEDTQYF; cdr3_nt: TGTGCCAGCAGCGTCCCTTTGGTGGGGACAGGGGCTGAAGATACGCAGTATTTT
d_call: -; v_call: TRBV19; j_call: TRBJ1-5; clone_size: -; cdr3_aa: CASSNQGYNQPQHF; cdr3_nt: TGTGCCAGTAGCAACCAGGGATACAATCAGCCCCAGCATTTT
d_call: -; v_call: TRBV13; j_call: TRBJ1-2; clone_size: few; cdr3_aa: CASSLGRLYYGYTF; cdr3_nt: TGTGCCAGCAGCTTAGGGCGACTTTACTATGGCTACACCTTC
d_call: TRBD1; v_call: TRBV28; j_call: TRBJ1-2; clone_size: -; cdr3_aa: CASSSSTGRIGGYTF; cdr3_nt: TGTGCCAGCAGTTCATCGACAGGGCGTATCGGAGGCTACACCTTC
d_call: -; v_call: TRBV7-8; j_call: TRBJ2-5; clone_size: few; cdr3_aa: CASSLARAGSGQATQYF; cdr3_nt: TGTGCCAGCAGCTTAGCGAGAGCAGGGAGTGGGCAGGCGACCCAGTACTTC
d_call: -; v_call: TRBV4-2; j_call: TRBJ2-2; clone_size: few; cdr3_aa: CASSASAGHELFF; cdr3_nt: TGTGCCAGCAGCGCATCAGCCGGACACGAGCTGTTTTTT
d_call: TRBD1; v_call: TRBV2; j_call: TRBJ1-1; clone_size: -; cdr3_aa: CASSKTGTKHTEAFF; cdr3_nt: TGTGCCAGCAGTAAGACAGGGACTAAACACACTGAAGCTTTCTTT
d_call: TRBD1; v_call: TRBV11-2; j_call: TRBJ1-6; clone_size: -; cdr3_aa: CASSSTGDRGSPLHF; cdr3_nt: TGTGCCAGCAGCTCCACGGGAGACAGGGGTTCACCCCTCCACTTT
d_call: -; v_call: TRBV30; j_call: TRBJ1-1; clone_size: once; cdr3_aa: CASGLGSFGAFF; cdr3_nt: TGTGCCTCGGGACTCGGCTCTTTCGGGGCTTTCTTT
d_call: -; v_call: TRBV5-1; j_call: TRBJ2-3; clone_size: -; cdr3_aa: CASRFASTDTQYF; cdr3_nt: TGCGCCAGCAGATTTGCTAGCACAGATACGCAGTATTTT